This TCR beta chain was sequenced during a study of T cell responses to AZD1222 COVID-19 vaccine. The study's findings and limits: Reportedly, nearly half of unique spike TCRs recognized epitopes outside B.1.351/B.1.1.7 mutations. Baseline antibody screening turned up just a handful of seropositive AZD1222 recipients. Donors were chiefly white British, with a greater number of females, and clonal diversity was perhaps underestimated. Repertoires were obtained only post-peak T cell response.

J gave up 1 base and V 7 bases, and 13 bases lay outside the gene matches. The germline V gene encodes CDR1 SGHTS and CDR2 YDEGEE. CDR3 length equals 16 residues. Comment on this clone: Its antigen is as yet unknown.

Method: immunoSEQ multiplex PCR; TCRdb's copy keeps in-frame clones and lacks some. The sample holds about 160,000 clones, 92% seen once. Material: peripheral blood, obtained on day 0 of MenACWY control vaccination. The clonotype was recovered from an adult in good health. The chain links TRBV5-8 to TRBJ1-1; 7 bases match TRBD1. The DNA of the CDR3 is TGTGCCAGCCGTATTACAGGGGTACTACAGAACACTGAAGCTTTCTTT. Translated: CASRITGVLQNTEAFF. The whole variable domain, remainder taken from reference TRBV5-8 and TRBJ1-1, is EAGVTQSPTHLIKTRGQQATLRCSPISGHTSVYWYQQALGLGLQFLLWYDEGEERNRGNFPPRFSGRQFPNYSSELNVNALELEDSALYLCASRITGVLQNTEAFFGQGTRLTVV.